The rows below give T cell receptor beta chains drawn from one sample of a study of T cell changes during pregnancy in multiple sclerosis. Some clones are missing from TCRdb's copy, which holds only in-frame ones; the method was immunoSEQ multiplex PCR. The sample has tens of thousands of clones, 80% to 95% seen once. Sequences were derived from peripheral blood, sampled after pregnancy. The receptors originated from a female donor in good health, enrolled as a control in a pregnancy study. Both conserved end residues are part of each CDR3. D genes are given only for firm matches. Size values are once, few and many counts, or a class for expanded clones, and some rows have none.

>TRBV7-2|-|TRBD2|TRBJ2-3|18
CASSLSGTSGGAGDTQYF
TGTGCCAGCAGCTTATCGGGGACTAGCGGGGGGGCCGGGGATACGCAGTATTTT
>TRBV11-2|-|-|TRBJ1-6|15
CASSLSLGLDSPLHF
TGTGCCAGCAGCTTAAGCTTAGGACTTGATTCACCCCTCCACTTT
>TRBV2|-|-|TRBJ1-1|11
CASTRTTEAFF
TGTGCCAGCACCAGAACCACTGAAGCTTTCTTT
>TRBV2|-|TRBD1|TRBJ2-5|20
CASSGSILRMPGQGQETQYF
TGTGCCAGCAGTGGATCGATACTGAGAATGCCGGGACAGGGCCAAGAGACCCAGTACTTC
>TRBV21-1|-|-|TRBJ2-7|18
CASSFCRIWEHTSKEQYF
TGTGCCAGCAGCTTTTGCCGGATCTGGGAGCACACATCTAAGGAGCAGTACTTC
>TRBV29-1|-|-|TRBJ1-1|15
CSAPLRGTMNTEAFF
TGCAGCGCACCCCTGAGGGGGACCATGAACACTGAAGCTTTCTTT
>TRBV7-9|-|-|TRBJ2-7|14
CASSLGAGNLEQYF
TGTGCCAGCAGCTTAGGGGCGGGGAATCTCGAGCAGTACTTC
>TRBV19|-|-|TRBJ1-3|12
CASSRIDKTIYF
TGTGCCAGTAGTAGGATTGACAAGACCATATATTTT
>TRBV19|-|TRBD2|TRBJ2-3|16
CASSLPRGGGTDTQYF
TGTGCCAGTAGTCTCCCGCGGGGGGGCGGCACAGATACGCAGTATTTT
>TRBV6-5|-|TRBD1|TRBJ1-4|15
CASSSGGAGTGALFF
TGTGCCAGCAGTTCTGGAGGGGCCGGGACAGGGGCGCTGTTTTTT
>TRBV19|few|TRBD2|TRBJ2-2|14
CASSFLAGTGELFF
TGTGCCAGTAGTTTTCTAGCGGGGACCGGGGAGCTGTTTTTT
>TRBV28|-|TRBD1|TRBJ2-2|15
CASATGGAGTGELFF
TGTGCCAGTGCTACAGGGGGCGCTGGCACCGGGGAGCTGTTTTTT
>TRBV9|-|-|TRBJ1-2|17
CASSGPISTGTNYGYTF
TGTGCCAGCAGCGGACCAATTTCTACAGGGACTAACTATGGCTACACCTTC
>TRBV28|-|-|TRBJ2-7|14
CASSFLQGSYEQYF
TGTGCCAGCAGTTTCTTACAGGGCTCCTACGAGCAGTACTTC
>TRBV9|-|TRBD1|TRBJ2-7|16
CASSAHTTTGPSEQYF
TGTGCCAGCAGCGCGCATACAACGACAGGGCCCTCGGAGCAGTACTTC
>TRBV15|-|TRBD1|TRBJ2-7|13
CATSRTGPGEQYF
TGTGCCACCAGCAGGACAGGGCCTGGCGAGCAGTACTTC
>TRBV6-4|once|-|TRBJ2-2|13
CASSGRDTGELFF
TGTGCCAGCAGTGGGAGAGACACCGGGGAGCTGTTTTTT
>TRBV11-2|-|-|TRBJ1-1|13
CASSLEIQTEAFF
TGTGCCAGCAGCTTAGAAATACAGACTGAAGCTTTCTTT
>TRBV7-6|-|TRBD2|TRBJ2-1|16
CASSLVASGPRGEQFF
TGTGCCAGCAGCTTAGTGGCTAGCGGTCCCCGAGGGGAGCAGTTCTTC
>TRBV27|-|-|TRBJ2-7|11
CASSGPYEQYF
TGTGCCAGCAGTGGCCCCTACGAGCAGTACTTC
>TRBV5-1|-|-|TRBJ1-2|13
CASSSDINYGYTF
TGCGCCAGCAGCTCGGACATAAACTATGGCTACACCTTC
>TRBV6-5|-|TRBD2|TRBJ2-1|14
CASRGTSGVNEQFF
TGTGCCAGCAGAGGGACTAGCGGGGTCAATGAGCAGTTCTTC
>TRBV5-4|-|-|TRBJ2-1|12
CASSLDSRRWFF
TGTGCCAGCAGCCTCGACTCGCGGAGGTGGTTCTTC
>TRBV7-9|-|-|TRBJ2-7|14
CASSLGGNGVEQYF
TGTGCCAGCAGCTTAGGAGGGAACGGGGTCGAGCAGTACTTC
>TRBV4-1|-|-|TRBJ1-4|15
CASSQVWAGEEKLFF
TGCGCCAGCAGCCAAGTATGGGCAGGGGAGGAAAAACTGTTTTTT
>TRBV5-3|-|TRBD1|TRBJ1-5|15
CARSRDRVGNQPQHF
TGTGCCAGAAGCCGTGACAGGGTAGGCAATCAGCCCCAGCATTTT
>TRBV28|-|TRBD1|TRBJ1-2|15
CASSLEGQGKSGYTF
TGTGCCAGCAGTCTCGAGGGACAGGGAAAAAGTGGCTACACCTTC
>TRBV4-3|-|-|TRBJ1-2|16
CASSQEWAETFYGYTF
TGCGCCAGCAGCCAAGAGTGGGCAGAAACCTTCTATGGCTACACCTTC
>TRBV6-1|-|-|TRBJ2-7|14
CASSERTVLTRGYF
TGTGCCAGCAGTGAGAGGACGGTACTCACACGGGGGTACTTC
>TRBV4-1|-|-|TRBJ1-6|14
CASSPNPVRVSLHF
TGCGCCAGCAGCCCAAACCCTGTCCGGGTTTCCCTCCACTTT
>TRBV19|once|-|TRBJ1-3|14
CASRSGYTGNTIYF
TGTGCCAGTAGATCAGGATACACTGGAAACACCATATATTTT
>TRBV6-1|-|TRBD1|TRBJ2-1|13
CASRDRGENEQFF
TGTGCCAGCAGGGACAGGGGGGAGAATGAGCAGTTCTTC
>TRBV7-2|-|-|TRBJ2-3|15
CASRGAGTNTDTQYF
TGTGCCAGCCGGGGGGCTGGGACAAACACAGATACGCAGTATTTT
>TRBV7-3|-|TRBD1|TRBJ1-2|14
CASSLSEDRGCYTF
TGTGCCAGCAGCTTATCGGAGGACAGGGGATGCTACACCTTC
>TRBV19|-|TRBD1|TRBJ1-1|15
CASSPSTGGWTEAFF
TGTGCCAGTAGTCCCAGTACAGGGGGTTGGACTGAAGCTTTCTTT
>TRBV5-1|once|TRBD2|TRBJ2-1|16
CASSSGLAGVYNEQFF
TGCGCCAGCAGCTCGGGACTAGCGGGAGTGTACAATGAGCAGTTCTTC
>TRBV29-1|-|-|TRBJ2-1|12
CSVYLSYNEQFF
TGCAGCGTTTATCTGAGTTACAATGAGCAGTTCTTC
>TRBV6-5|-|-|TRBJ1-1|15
CASSYSYGMNTEAFF
TGTGCCAGCAGTTACTCGTACGGGATGAACACTGAAGCTTTCTTT
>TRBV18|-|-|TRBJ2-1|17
CASSPPQGRDSYNEQFF
TGTGCCAGCTCACCACCACAGGGTCGCGACTCCTACAATGAGCAGTTCTTC
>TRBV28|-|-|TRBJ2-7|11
CASSEGYEQYF
TGTGCCAGCAGTGAGGGATACGAGCAGTACTTC
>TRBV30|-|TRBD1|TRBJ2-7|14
CAWSADRGSYEQYF
TGTGCCTGGAGTGCGGACAGGGGGTCCTACGAGCAGTACTTC
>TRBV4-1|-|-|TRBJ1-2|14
CASSQEQGRYGYTF
TGCGCCAGCAGCCAAGAGCAGGGCCGCTATGGCTACACCTTC
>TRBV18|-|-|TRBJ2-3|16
CASSPSLQQLTDTQYF
TGTGCCAGCTCACCTTCTTTACAACAGCTCACAGATACGCAGTATTTT
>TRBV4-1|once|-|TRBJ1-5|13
CASSQHTAQPQHF
TGCGCCAGCAGCCAACATACAGCTCAGCCCCAGCATTTT
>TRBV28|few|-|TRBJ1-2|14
CASSFGGDLKGYTF
TGTGCCAGCAGTTTCGGGGGGGATCTTAAAGGCTACACCTTC